Listed below are T cell receptor beta chains from one sample, sequenced in a study of T cell changes during pregnancy in multiple sclerosis. Here immunoSEQ multiplex PCR was the method, and the copy in TCRdb shows in-frame clones only, minus some. The sample has about 44,000 clones, 95% to 96% seen once. The material was peripheral blood, obtained in the second trimester of pregnancy. These receptor sequences come from a female donor with multiple sclerosis, enrolled in a pregnancy study. CDR3s leave out the opening cysteine and the closing phenylalanine or tryptophan.

j_call,v_call,cdr3_aa
TRBJ1-5,TRBV19,ASSPRDRVYQPQH
TRBJ1-4,TRBV28,ASSPSGTGKEKLF
TRBJ1-5,TRBV28,ASSTPGVANQPQH
TRBJ2-7,TRBV2,ASSRRPGQGVKEY
TRBJ1-5,TRBV6-1,ASVPRQSNQPQH
TRBJ2-7,TRBV5-1,ASSFSSPGTGVSYEQY
TRBJ2-7,TRBV19,ASSLVQDVAGSYEQY
TRBJ2-1,TRBV7-2,ASSLYGGQYNEQF
TRBJ2-1,TRBV27,ASSLSPARVRYNEQF
TRBJ2-2,TRBV9,ASSAPGSTGELF
TRBJ1-5,TRBV19,ASSISGFGTGGFNQPQH
TRBJ2-6,TRBV5-4,ASSQGLAGFSGANVLT
TRBJ2-7,TRBV9,ASSVGDGTSYEQY
TRBJ1-1,TRBV27,ASSSTGGIGEAF
TRBJ2-1,TRBV30,AWVERSSYNEQF
TRBJ2-6,TRBV5-8,ASSLDRGLSGANVLT